This entry concerns a single T cell receptor beta chain. Its antigen is still unknown. The germline CDR1 and CDR2 sequences are MNHEY and SVGAGI. Trimming removed 4 bases from V and 5 bases from J, with 17 bases in between. This CDR3 is built from 16 residues. This sample is drawn from a study of STAT5B mutations in CD4+ large granular lymphocyte leukemia. General observations from the study: 8/27 top patient clones versus 2/35 control clones were TRBV06-family. CD4-sorted patient repertoires seemed more clonal than healthy CD4+ repertoires.

Controls came from buffy coats of healthy blood donors. The assay was run at survey level. Sequenced by immunoSEQ multiplex PCR; TCRdb stores in-frame clones only, minus some. The repertoire holds roughly 23,000 clones, with around 80% as singletons. Specimen: CD4+ T cells from blood buffy coats. The receptor's source is a human donor in good health. This chain links TRBV6-5 with TRBJ1-4; tentatively, D is TRBD1 (5 bases). For the CDR3, the DNA is TGTGCCAGCAGTTCCGCCGCGGCAGGGAAGAATGAAAAACTGTTTTTT. This sequence encodes CASSSAAAGKNEKLFF.